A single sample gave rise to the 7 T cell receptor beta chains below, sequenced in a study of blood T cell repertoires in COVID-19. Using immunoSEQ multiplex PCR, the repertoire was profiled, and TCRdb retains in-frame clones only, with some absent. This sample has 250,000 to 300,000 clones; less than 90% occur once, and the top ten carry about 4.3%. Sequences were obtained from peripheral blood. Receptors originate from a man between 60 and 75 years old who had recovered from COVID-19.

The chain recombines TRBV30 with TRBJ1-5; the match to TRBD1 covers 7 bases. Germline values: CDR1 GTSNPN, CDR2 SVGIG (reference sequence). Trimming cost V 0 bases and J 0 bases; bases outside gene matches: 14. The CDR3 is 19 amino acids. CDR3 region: CAWSVGLPGQIYSNQPQHF. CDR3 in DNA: TGTGCCTGGAGTGTAGGGCTTCCGGGACAGATTTATAGCAATCAGCCCCAGCATTTT.

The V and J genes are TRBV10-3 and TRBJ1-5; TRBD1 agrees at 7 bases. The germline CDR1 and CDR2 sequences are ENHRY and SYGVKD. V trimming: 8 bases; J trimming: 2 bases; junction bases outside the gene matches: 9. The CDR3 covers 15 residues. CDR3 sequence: CAIWRGQVGNQPQHF. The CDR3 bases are TGTGCCATCTGGAGAGGACAGGTCGGCAATCAGCCCCAGCATTTT.

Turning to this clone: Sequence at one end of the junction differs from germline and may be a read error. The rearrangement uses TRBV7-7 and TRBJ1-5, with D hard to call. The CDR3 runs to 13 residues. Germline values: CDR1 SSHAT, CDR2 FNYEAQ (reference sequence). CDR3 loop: CASSLNAGKPQHF. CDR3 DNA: TGTGCTAGCAGCTTGAACGCCGGGAAGCCCCAGCATTTT.

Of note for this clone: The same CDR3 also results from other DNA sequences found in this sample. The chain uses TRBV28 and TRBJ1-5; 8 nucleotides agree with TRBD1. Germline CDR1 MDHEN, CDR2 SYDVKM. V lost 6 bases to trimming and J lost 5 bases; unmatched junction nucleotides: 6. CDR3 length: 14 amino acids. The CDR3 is CASSLGQGYQPQHF. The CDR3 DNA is TGTGCCAGCAGCTTAGGACAGGGCTATCAGCCCCAGCATTTT.

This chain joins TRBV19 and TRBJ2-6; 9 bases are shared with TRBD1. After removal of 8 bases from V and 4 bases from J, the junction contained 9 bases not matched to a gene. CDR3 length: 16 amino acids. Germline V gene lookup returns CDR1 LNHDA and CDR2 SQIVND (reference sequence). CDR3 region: CASDRTGVSGANVLTF. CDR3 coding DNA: TGTGCCAGTGATCGGACAGGGGTCTCCGGGGCCAACGTCCTGACTTTC. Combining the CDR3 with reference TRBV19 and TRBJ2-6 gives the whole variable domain DGGITQSPKYLFRKEGQNVTLSCEQNLNHDAMYWYRQDPGQGLRLIYYSQIVNDFQKGDIAEGYSVSREKKESFPLTVTSAQKNPTAFYLCASDRTGVSGANVLTFGAGSRLTVL.

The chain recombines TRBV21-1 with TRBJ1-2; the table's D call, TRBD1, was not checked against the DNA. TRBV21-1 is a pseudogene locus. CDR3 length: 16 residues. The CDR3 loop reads CASSLMAGTTNYGYTF. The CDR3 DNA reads TGTGCCAGCAGCCTCATGGCAGGAACCACAAACTATGGCTACACCTTC.

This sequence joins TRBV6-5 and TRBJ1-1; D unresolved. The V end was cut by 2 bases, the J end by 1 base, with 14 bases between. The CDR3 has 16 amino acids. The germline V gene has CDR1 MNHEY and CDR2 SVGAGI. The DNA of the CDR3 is TGTGCCAGCAGTTACGGTGTTGCCAGAAGGAACACTGAAGCTTTCTTT. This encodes CASSYGVARRNTEAFF.